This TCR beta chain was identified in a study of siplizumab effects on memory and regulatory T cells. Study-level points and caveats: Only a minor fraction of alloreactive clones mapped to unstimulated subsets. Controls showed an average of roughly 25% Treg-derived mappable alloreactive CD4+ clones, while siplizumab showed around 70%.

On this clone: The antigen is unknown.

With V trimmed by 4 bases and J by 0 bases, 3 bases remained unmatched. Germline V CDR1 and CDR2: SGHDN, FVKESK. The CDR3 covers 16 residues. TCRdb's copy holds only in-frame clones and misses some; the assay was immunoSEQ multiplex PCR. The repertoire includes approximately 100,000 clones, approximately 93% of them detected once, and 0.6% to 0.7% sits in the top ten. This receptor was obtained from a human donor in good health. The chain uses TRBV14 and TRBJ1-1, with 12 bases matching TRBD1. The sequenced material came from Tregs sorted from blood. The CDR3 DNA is TGTGCCAGCAGCCGGGACAGGGGGCGCATGAACACTGAAGCTTTCTTT. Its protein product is CASSRDRGRMNTEAFF.